This TCR beta chain was retrieved from a study of T-cell reconstitution after alpha-beta-depleted transplantation in children. CDR1 MDHEN and CDR2 SYDVKM come from the germline V gene. The CDR3 consists of 17 residues. V lost 1 base and J 0 bases, leaving 13 bases between the germline ends. There are many counts of this clonotype. Unique molecular identifiers were incorporated during preparation of the TCRbeta library. Via MiXCR, TCRdb re-called the PCR reads, giving one row per CDR3 protein. The table records a few hundred thousand distinct CDR3 sequences, roughly 12% of them present only once. This clonotype originated in a male patient between 2 and 15 years old who had a stem cell transplant for chronic granulomatous disease, so the T cells may come from the graft donor. This chain joins TRBV28 and TRBJ2-1, with D maybe TRBD2 (6 bases). The sample consisted of peripheral blood, taken 180 days after TCRalphabeta/CD19-depleted stem cell transplant. As DNA, the CDR3 is TGTGCCAGCAGTTTATACCCCGGGACTCTCTCCTACAATGAGCAGTTCTTC. The encoded protein is CASSLYPGTLSYNEQFF.